This is a list of T cell receptor beta chains from one sample in a study of tumor and adjacent non-tumor tissue in lung cancer. Each CDR3 protein is one row after TCRdb ran MiXCR on the multiplex PCR reads. The repertoire holds some 80,000 distinct CDR3 sequences, around 80% seen once, with 40% in the top ten. The specimen was distant non-tumor lung tissue. These receptor sequences come from an older man with non-small cell lung cancer. The CDR3 runs from the conserved cysteine through the conserved F or W. Each record gives: J gene, V gene, clone size, CDR3 protein. Some rows mark clone size as missing; the rest say once, few, many or name a class of expanded clone.

TRBJ1-2 | TRBV11-2 | NA | CGSCLDRRGGYTF
TRBJ2-3 | TRBV11-3 | once | CASTRLELSTETEYF
TRBJ1-6 | TRBV20-1 | once | CSASIGDSHTPLHF
TRBJ2-3 | TRBV29-1 | NA | CSARREFCTYMQYF
TRBJ2-2 | TRBV9 | NA | CASGGLVDTRELFF
TRBJ2-1 | TRBV6-1 | NA | CVSSQRTSGVYIEQFF
TRBJ2-1 | TRBV5-1 | many | CASSLKITNNEQFF
TRBJ2-2 | TRBV10-2 | NA | CESSDTGELFF
TRBJ2-7 | TRBV28 | once | CPSSRDTYEQYF
TRBJ1-1 | TRBV6-2/TRBV6-3 | once | CASSTREETNYEAFF
TRBJ1-5 | TRBV6-2/TRBV6-3 | NA | CASTLAGGRNKPQRF
TRBJ2-3 | TRBV11-3 | NA | CASTRREVSTDTHCF
TRBJ2-5 | TRBV12-3/TRBV12-4 | NA | CAGSLPGPRETQYF
TRBJ2-6 | TRBV6-2/TRBV6-3 | NA | CASRTRANVLTF
TRBJ1-1 | TRBV11-3 | NA | CASSPRLLYTEAFF
TRBJ1-1 | TRBV11-3 | few | CASSFRDGTLDTEAFF
TRBJ1-6 | TRBV28 | NA | CASRRVFNSCLHF
TRBJ1-5 | TRBV7-2 | few | CASSFLDRADQPQHF
TRBJ2-3 | TRBV20-1 | once | CSASHREGRTDTQYF
TRBJ2-3 | TRBV6-5 | NA | CASSLGGHTDTQYF
TRBJ2-3 | TRBV6-2/TRBV6-3 | NA | CASNGHMGNTQYF
TRBJ1-2 | TRBV28 | few | CASSFRTLANGYTF
TRBJ1-1 | TRBV11-2 | NA | CARATVDEAFF